This T cell receptor (beta chain) derives from a study of cytomegalovirus exposure and HLA in healthy donors (dated by TCRdb to about 2017). For context, the study as a whole: The 500 to 700 repertoires of the first cohort and the roughly 110 validation repertoires were produced on the same platform, according to a later analysis. Besides the first cohort of about 730 subjects, a separate validation cohort made up of roughly 120 different subjects was used. The aim of the study was to test whether cataloging public T cell receptors could identify signatures of past pathogen exposure. To predict cytomegalovirus infection status, the study combined high-throughput TCR immunosequencing, statistical association of individual TCRs with disease status, and machine learning. Overall study outcomes, separate from this receptor: A few of the identified cytomegalovirus-associated TCR beta chains were confirmed in vitro to be specific for cytomegalovirus antigens. In both the original and validation cohorts, the classifier was reported to diagnose cytomegalovirus status with high specificity and sensitivity. The authors suggested that the approach could potentially be extended to other disease states and immunological phenotypes. A later analysis lacked HLA typing for the validation cohort, so it scored co-occurrence in that cohort across all 130 or so repertoires. A total of fewer than 200 TCR beta chains were listed by the study as associated with cytomegalovirus. In a later analysis, TCRs clustered in the first cohort were found to also tend to co-occur in the approximately 120 validation repertoires, with 85% to 95% of cluster scores above 0. While some public TCRs were present in many individuals, most TCR sequences turned up only very rarely across donors.

Separate from the roughly 650-subject first cohort, the validation cohort of 120 subjects was the group to which the donors belonged. To prepare the library, the immunoSEQ multiplex PCR assay was applied. The paper's processing steps were these. A statistical classification framework was developed to diagnose cytomegalovirus status using the catalog of TCR beta chain sequences. This is the immuneACCESS table as TCRdb keeps it, with only in-frame sequences that have V and J called. A part of the clones is gone; compared with another copy, unresolved V genes explain less than half, and the rest is unexplained. V and J calls and clone size are as listed in that table; D and trimming were resolved from the DNA. Across this sample there are over 70,000 clones, with around 94% seen only once. Of the sample, 0.63% is held by the ten largest clones. CDR1 and CDR2 were assigned from the germline V gene (reference sequence) as SEHNR and FQNEAQ. V loses 8 bases at its end and J loses 6 bases; junction bases beyond the gene matches: 11. The cysteine opens and the phenylalanine closes a CDR3 of 14 amino acids. Just the 42-base CDR3 DNA is kept, in frame starting at base 1.

About this clone itself: Its antigen has not been determined. No base quality information exists; no much larger clone differs at one position.

Recombination linked TRBV7-9 to TRBJ2-7; 9 of the junction bases match TRBD2. The sample was PBMCs. The clonotype originates from a woman younger than 35 in good health and CMV-seronegative. The CDR3 region reads CASGSAGGPSEQYF. The DNA sequence is given as TGTGCCAGCGGATCCGCGGGGGGGCCCAGCGAGCAGTACTTC.